The 18 T cell receptor beta chains listed next were all sequenced from one sample in a study of blood T cell repertoires in COVID-19. Profiling relied on immunoSEQ multiplex PCR, and the TCRdb table lists in-frame clones only, not all of them. The sample yields 84,000 or so clones, about four fifths seen once. Sequenced sample: peripheral blood. The receptor source for this set is a woman of 80 years or more with acute or convalescent COVID-19.

This chain links TRBV28 with TRBJ2-5; D might be TRBD1 (5 bases). Trimming left V 7 bases short and J 5 bases short, with 11 bases between. The germline CDR1 and CDR2 sequences are MDHEN and SYDVKM. The CDR3 contains 12 residues. CDR3 residues: CASNQGLETQYF. In nucleotides, the CDR3 is TGTGCCAGCAACCAGGGATTGGAGACCCAGTACTTC.

This clone has a handful of counts. The chain recombines TRBV12-2 with TRBJ2-3; the table assigns TRBD1, which was not confirmed against the DNA. TRBV12-2 is marked as a pseudogene. The CDR3 spans 8 residues. Here the CDR3 reads CASRRTRF. The CDR3 DNA follows: TGTGCAAGTCGCAGAACAAGATTT.

V usage is TRBV5-6 and J usage is TRBJ2-4, with 11 bases aligning to TRBD2. The CDR3 contains 17 residues. V shed 3 bases, J shed 2 bases, and the junction held 7 bases outside the gene matches. Germline V gives CDR1 SGHDT, CDR2 YYEEEE. The CDR3 region is CASSSVTSGVSKNIQYF. The CDR3 DNA sequence: TGTGCCAGCAGCTCGGTGACTAGCGGGGTATCCAAAAACATTCAGTACTTC.

The rearrangement joins TRBV19 to TRBJ2-1; the D gene is possibly TRBD2 (6 bases). V was pared by 6 bases and J by 8 bases, with 20 bases between. This CDR3 is built from 15 residues. Germline CDR1 and CDR2: LNHDA and SQIVND (reference sequence). This chain's CDR3 is CASRSQPWGEDEQFF. The CDR3 DNA is TGTGCCAGTAGATCACAACCATGGGGGGAGGATGAGCAGTTCTTC.

The chain is built from TRBV14 and TRBJ2-7, with 9 positions matching TRBD2. The CDR3 runs to 15 residues. Germline CDR1 is SGHDN and CDR2 is FVKESK. The ends lost 4 bases at V and 6 bases at J; junction bases unmatched: 10. The CDR3 nucleotides read TGTGCCAGCAGCCCTGGACTAGCGATAAACTCCGAGCAGTACTTC. Its translation: CASSPGLAINSEQYF.

This chain connects TRBV14 to TRBJ2-2, with D possibly TRBD1 on 6 matching bases. CDR1 and CDR2 from the germline V gene are SGHDN and FVKESK. This CDR3 is built from 15 residues. With 2 bases removed from V and 2 bases from J, the gap between germline ends came to 9 bases. This CDR3 reads CASSQIQGNTGELFF. The CDR3 nucleotides read TGTGCCAGCAGCCAAATACAGGGAAACACCGGGGAGCTGTTTTTT.

The chain couples TRBV30 to TRBJ2-2, with 7 nucleotides matching TRBD1. Trimming removed 0 bases from V and 4 bases from J; junction bases left unmatched: 5. The CDR3 length is 15 residues. Germline assignment: CDR1 GTSNPN and CDR2 SVGIG (reference sequence). CDR3 amino acids: CAWSVPAGGTGELFF. The CDR3 nucleotides read TGTGCCTGGAGTGTACCGGCAGGGGGCACCGGGGAGCTGTTTTTT.

This rearrangement joins TRBV7-6 to TRBJ2-2; D ambiguous. Germline assignment: CDR1 SGHVS and CDR2 FNYEAQ. This CDR3 region has 15 residues. Trimming removed 2 bases from V and 1 base from J, with 8 bases in between. CDR3: CASSLNKLNTGELFF. The DNA for the CDR3 is TGTGCCAGCAGCTTAAATAAACTGAACACCGGGGAGCTGTTTTTT.

The chain joins TRBV7-2 to TRBJ2-7, with D possibly TRBD2 on 6 matching bases. Trimming took 1 base from V and 3 from J, leaving 10 bases between them. CDR3 length: 14 residues. Germline lookup yields CDR1 SGHTA and CDR2 FQGNSA. CDR3 amino acids: CASSLGAGGYEQYF. CDR3 in DNA: TGTGCCAGCAGCTTAGGAGCCGGGGGCTACGAGCAGTACTTC. Based on the CDR3 plus reference TRBV7-2 and TRBJ2-7, the full variable domain is GAGVSQSPSNKVTEKGKDVELRCDPISGHTALYWYRQSLGQGLEFLIYFQGNSAPDKSGLPSDRFSAERTGGSVSTLTIQRTQQEDSAVYLCASSLGAGGYEQYFGPGTRLTVT.

The CDR3 nucleotides are TGTGCCAGCAGCTTACGGTCAGGGGGCGAGGGTGAAGCTTTCTTT. As protein: CASSLRSGGEGEAFF. The V and J genes are TRBV7-9 and TRBJ1-1; 8 bases line up with TRBD1. CDR3 length equals 15 residues. CDR1 is SEHNR, CDR2 FQNEAQ, per germline (reference sequence). The V and J ends lost 2 bases and 7 bases, in that order; junction bases with no gene match: 9.

For the CDR3, the DNA is TGTGCCAGCAGTAGGAGCGGGGAGACCTACGAGCAGTACTTC. It codes for CASSRSGETYEQYF. The gene calls are TRBV6-5 and TRBJ2-7, with 7 bases aligning to TRBD2. This CDR3 comprises 14 residues. CDR1 is MNHEY, CDR2 SVGAGI, per germline. Unmatched junction bases numbered 6, after V lost 5 bases and J lost 2 bases.

V usage is TRBV7-2 and J usage is TRBJ1-3; 7 nucleotides align to TRBD1. J gave up 0 bases and V 5 bases, and 7 bases lay outside the gene matches. The CDR3 is made up of 16 amino acids. Germline CDR1 is SGHTA and CDR2 is FQGNSA. The CDR3 is CASSSYRGNSGNTIYF. In nucleotides, the CDR3 is TGTGCCAGCAGCAGTTACAGGGGCAACTCTGGAAACACCATATATTTT.

The rearrangement uses TRBV27 and TRBJ1-1, with TRBD1 as a possible D gene (5 bases). Trimming took 0 bases from V and 0 from J, leaving 8 bases between them. Germline V gene lookup returns CDR1 MNHEY and CDR2 SMNVEV (reference sequence). The CDR3 is made up of 15 amino acids. The CDR3 is CASSLSGPMNTEAFF. CDR3 coding DNA: TGTGCCAGCAGTTTATCGGGGCCTATGAACACTGAAGCTTTCTTT.

The chain is built from TRBV20-1 and TRBJ2-5; possible D gene TRBD2, 5 bases. The CDR3 is made up of 14 amino acids. Trimming stripped 3 bases from V and 2 bases from J, with 13 bases between. Germline-derived CDR1 and CDR2 are DFQATT and SNEGSKA (reference sequence). The CDR3 sequence is CSASAPGIQETQYF. The CDR3 DNA follows: TGCAGTGCTAGTGCTCCGGGGATACAAGAGACCCAGTACTTC.

The CDR3 here is CASSEADAAGGNTIYF. The CDR3, as DNA: TGTGCCAGCAGTGAAGCGGATGCGGCGGGGGGAAACACCATATATTTT. The rearrangement uses TRBV6-1 and TRBJ1-3; D gene ambiguous. From germline, CDR1 is MNHNS and CDR2 SASEGT. The CDR3 length is 16 residues. V was trimmed by 0 bases and J by 4 bases, leaving 13 bases between them.

This clone is classed as medium-sized (0.01 to 0.1%). The chain joins TRBV11-2 to TRBJ1-5; a possible D gene is TRBD1 (6 bases). The CDR3 covers 15 residues. Trimming shortened V by 5 bases and J by 0 bases, and 11 bases separated the two germline ends. Germline values: CDR1 SGHAT, CDR2 FQNNGV. The CDR3 reads CASSTWTDSNQPQHF. For the CDR3, the DNA is TGTGCCAGCAGCACCTGGACAGATAGCAATCAGCCCCAGCATTTT.

The J gene is TRBJ2-2, the V gene TRBV7-3; 7 bases are a match to TRBD1. V was clipped by 4 bases and J by 1 base; unmatched bases: 6. CDR1 is SGHTA, CDR2 FQGTGA, per germline. The CDR3 consists of 16 residues. The CDR3 coding sequence is TGTGCCAGCAGCTCTAGGACAGGCTTGAACACCGGGGAGCTGTTTTTT. It translates to CASSSRTGLNTGELFF.

The chain couples TRBV18 to TRBJ2-1; unclear D gene. The germline V gene has CDR1 KGHSH and CDR2 LQKENI. The V end was cut by 3 bases, the J end by 5 bases, with 5 bases between. The CDR3 totals 12 residues. This chain's CDR3 is CASSPRDNEQFF. CDR3 in DNA: TGTGCCAGCTCACCCCGGGACAATGAGCAGTTCTTC.